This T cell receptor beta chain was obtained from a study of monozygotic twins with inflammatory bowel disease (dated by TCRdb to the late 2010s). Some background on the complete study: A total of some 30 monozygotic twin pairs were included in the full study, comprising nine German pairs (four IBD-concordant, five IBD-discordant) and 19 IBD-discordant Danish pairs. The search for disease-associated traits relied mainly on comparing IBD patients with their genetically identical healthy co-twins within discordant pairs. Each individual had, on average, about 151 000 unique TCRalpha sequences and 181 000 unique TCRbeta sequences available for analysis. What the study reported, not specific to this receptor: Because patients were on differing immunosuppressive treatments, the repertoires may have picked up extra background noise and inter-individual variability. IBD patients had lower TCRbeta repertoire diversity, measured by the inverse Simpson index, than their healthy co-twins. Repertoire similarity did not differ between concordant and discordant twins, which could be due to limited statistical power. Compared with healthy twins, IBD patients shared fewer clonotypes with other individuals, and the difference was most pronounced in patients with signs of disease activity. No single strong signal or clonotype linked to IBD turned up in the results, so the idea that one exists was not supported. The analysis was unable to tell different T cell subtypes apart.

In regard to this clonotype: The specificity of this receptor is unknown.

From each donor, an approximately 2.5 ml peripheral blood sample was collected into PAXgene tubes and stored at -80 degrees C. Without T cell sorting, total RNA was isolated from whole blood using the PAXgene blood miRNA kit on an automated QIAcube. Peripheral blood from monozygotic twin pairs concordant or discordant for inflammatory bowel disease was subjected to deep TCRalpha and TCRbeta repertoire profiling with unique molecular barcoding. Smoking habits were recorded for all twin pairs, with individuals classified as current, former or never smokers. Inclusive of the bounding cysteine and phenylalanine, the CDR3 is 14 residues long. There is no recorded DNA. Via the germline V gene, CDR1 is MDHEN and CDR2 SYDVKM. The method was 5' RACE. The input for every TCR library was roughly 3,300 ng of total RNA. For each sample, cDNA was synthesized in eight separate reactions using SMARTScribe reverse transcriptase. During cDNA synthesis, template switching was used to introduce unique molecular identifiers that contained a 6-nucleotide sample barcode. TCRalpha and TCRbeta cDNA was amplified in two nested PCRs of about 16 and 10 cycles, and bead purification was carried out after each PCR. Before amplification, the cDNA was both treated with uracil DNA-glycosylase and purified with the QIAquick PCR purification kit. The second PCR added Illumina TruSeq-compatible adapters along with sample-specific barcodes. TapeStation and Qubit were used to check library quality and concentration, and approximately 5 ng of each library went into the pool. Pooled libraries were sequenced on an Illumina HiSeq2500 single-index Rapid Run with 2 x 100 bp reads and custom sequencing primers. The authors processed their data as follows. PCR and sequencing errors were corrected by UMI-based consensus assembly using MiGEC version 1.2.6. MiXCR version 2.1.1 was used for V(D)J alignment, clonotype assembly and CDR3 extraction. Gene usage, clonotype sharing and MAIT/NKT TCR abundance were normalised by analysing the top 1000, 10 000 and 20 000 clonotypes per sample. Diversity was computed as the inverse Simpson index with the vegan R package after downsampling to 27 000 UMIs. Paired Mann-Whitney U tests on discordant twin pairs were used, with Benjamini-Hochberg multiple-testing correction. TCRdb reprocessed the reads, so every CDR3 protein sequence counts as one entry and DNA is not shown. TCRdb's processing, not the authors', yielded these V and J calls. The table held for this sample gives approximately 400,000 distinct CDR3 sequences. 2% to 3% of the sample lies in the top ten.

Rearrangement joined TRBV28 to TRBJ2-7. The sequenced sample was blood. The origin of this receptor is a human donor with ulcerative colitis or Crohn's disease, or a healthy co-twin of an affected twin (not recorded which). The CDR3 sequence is CASRFAGSSYEQYF.